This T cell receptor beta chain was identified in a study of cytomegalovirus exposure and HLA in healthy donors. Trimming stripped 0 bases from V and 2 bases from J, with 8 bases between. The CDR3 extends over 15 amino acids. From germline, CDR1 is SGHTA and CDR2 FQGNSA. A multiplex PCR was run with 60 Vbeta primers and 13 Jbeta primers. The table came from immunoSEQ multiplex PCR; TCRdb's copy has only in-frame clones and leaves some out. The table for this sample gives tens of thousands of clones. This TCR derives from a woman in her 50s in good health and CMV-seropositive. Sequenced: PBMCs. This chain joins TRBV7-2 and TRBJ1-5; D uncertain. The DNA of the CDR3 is TGTGCCAGCAGCTTAGCTGGGCGGGGCAATCAGCCCCAGCATTTT. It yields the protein CASSLAGRGNQPQHF. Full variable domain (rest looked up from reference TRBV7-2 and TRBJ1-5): GAGVSQSPSNKVTEKGKDVELRCDPISGHTALYWYRQSLGQGLEFLIYFQGNSAPDKSGLPSDRFSAERTGGSVSTLTIQRTQQEDSAVYLCASSLAGRGNQPQHFGDGTRLSIL.